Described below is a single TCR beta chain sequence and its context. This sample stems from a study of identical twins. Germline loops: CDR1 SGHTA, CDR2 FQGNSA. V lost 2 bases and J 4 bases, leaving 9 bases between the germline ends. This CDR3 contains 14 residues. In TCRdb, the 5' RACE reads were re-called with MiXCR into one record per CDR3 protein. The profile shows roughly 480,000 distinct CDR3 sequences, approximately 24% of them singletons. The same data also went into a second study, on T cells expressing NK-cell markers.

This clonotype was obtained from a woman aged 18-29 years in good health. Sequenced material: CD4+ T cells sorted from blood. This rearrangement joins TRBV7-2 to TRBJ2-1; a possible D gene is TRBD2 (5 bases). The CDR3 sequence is CASSLIPGYNEQFF. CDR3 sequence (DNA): TGTGCCAGCAGCTTAATACCGGGATACAATGAGCAGTTCTTC.